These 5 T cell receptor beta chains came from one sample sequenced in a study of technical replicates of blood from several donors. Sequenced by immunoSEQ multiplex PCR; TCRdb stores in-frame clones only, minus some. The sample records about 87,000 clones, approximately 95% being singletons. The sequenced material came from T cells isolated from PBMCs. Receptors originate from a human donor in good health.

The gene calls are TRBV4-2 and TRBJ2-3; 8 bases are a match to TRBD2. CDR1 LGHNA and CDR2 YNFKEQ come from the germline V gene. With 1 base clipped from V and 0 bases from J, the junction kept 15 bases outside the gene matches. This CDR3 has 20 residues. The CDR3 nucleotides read TGTGCCAGCAGCCAAGTGAAGTACAGCGGGAGTATTCCCAGCACAGATACGCAGTATTTT. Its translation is CASSQVKYSGSIPSTDTQYF.

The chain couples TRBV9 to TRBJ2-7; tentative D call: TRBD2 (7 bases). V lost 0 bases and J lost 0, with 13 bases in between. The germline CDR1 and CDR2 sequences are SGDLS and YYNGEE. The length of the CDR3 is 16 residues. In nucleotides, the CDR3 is TGTGCCAGCAGCGTAGGAGGGGGAGGGGGCTCCTACGAGCAGTACTTC. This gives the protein CASSVGGGGGSYEQYF.

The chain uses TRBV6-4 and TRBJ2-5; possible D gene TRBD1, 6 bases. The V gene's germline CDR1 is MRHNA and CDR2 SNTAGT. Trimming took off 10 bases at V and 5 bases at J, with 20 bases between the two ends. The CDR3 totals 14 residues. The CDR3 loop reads CAIGQFIIGETQYF. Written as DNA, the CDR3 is TGTGCCATCGGACAGTTTATAATTGGGGAGACCCAGTACTTC.

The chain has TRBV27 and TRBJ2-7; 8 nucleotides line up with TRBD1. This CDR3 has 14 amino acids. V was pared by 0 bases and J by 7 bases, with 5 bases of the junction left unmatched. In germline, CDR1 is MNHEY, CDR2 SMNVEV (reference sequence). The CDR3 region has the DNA TGTGCCAGCAGTTTATCGCAGACAGGGGTGGAGCAGTACTTC. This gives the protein CASSLSQTGVEQYF.

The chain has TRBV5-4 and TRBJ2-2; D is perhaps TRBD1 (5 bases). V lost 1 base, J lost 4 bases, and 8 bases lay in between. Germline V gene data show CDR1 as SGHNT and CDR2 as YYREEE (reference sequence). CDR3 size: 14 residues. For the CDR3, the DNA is TGTGCCAGCAGCTTGTTGACAGCCACCGGGGAGCTGTTTTTT. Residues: CASSLLTATGELFF. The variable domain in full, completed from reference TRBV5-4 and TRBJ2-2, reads ETGVTQSPTHLIKTRGQQVTLRCSSQSGHNTVSWYQQALGQGPQFIFQYYREEENGRGNFPPRFSGLQFPNYSSELNVNALELDDSALYLCASSLLTATGELFFGEGSRLTVL.